The present T cell receptor beta chain was sequenced within a study of T-cell reconstitution after alpha-beta-depleted transplantation in children. The table lists this clonotype with many counts. A library of TCRbeta sequences, prepared with unique molecular identifiers, was generated. TCRdb used MiXCR to reprocess the PCR reads, holding one entry per CDR3 protein. The sample contains 230,000 or so distinct CDR3 sequences, approximately 12% of which appear only once. The source is a human donor who donated a stem cell graft to a child with acute lymphoblastic leukemia. This material consisted of PBMCs from the stem cell graft donor, taken from the stem cell graft.

The CDR3 sequence is CASGHGSYEQYF. The DNA of the CDR3 is TGTGCCAGTGGACATGGCTCCTACGAGCAGTACTTC. This chain joins TRBV6-1 and TRBJ2-7, with D maybe TRBD1 (5 bases). This CDR3 contains 12 residues. The germline CDR1 and CDR2 sequences are MNHNS and SASEGT. Deletions cut 9 bases from V and 0 bases from J, with 9 bases between.